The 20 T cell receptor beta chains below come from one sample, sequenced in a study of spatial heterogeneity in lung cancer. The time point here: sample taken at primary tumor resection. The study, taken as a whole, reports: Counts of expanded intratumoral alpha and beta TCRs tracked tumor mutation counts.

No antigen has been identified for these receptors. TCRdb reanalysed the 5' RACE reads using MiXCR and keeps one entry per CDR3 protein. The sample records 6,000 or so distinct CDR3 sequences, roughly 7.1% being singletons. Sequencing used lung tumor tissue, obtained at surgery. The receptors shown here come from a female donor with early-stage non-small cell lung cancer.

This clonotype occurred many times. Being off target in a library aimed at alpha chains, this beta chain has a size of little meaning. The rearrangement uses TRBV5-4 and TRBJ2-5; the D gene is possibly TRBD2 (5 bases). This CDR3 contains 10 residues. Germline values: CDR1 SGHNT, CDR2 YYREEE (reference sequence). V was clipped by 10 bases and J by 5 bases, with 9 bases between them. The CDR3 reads CAYSGETQYF. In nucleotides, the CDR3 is TGTGCCTACTCGGGGGAGACCCAGTACTTC.

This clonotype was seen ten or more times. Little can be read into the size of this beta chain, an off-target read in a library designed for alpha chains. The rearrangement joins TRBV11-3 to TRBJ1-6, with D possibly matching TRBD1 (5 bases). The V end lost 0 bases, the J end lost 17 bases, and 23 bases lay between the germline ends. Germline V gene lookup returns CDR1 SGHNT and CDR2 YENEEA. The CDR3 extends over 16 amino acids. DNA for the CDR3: TGTGCCAGCAGCTTAGATGGGCCTAGATCGACAGATCCCTTCCACTTT. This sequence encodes CASSLDGPRSTDPFHF. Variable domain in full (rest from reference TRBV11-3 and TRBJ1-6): EAGVVQSPRYKIIEKKQPVAFWCNPISGHNTLYWYLQNLGQGPELLIRYENEEAVDDSQLPKDRFSAERLKGVDSTLKIQPAELGDSAVYLCASSLDGPRSTDPFHFGNGTRLTVT.

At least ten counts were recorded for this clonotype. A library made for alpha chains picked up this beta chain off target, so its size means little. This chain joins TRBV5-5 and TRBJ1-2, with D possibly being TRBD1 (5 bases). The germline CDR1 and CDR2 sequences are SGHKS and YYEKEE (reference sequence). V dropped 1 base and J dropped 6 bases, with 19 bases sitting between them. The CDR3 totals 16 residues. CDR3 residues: CASSLLTGGEAHGYTF. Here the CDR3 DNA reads TGTGCCAGCAGCTTGCTAACCGGAGGGGAAGCACATGGCTACACCTTC. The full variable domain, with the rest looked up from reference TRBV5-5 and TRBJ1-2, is DAGVTQSPTHLIKTRGQQVTLRCSPISGHKSVSWYQQVLGQGPQFIFQYYEKEERGRGNFPDRFSARQFPNYSSELNVNALLLGDSALYLCASSLLTGGEAHGYTFGSGTRLTVV.

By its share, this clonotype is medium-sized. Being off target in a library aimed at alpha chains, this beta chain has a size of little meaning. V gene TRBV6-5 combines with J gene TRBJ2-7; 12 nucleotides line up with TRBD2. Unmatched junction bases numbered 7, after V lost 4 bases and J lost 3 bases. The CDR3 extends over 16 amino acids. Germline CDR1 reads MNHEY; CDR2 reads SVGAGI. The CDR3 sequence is CASSSITSGRLYEQYF. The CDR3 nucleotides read TGTGCCAGCAGTTCCATAACTAGCGGGAGGCTCTACGAGCAGTACTTC.

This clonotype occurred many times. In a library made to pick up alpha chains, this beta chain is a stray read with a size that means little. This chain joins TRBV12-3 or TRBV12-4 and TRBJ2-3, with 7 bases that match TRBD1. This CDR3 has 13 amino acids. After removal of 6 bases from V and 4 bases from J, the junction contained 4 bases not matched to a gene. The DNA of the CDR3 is TGTGCCAGCAGCCGAACAGGGGCAGATACGCAGTATTTT. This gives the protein CASSRTGADTQYF.

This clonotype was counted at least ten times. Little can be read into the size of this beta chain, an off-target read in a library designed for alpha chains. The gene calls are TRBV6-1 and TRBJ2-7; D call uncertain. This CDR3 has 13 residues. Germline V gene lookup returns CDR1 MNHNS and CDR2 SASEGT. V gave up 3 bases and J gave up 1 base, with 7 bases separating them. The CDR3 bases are TGTGCCAGCAGTGAGGACGGTTCCTACGAGCAGTACTTC. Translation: CASSEDGSYEQYF.

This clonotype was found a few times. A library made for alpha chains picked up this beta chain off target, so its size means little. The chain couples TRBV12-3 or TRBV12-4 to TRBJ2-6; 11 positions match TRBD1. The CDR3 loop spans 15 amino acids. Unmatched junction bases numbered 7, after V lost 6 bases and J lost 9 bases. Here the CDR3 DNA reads TGTGCCAGCAGCCAGGGACAGGGGGTATTCAACGTCCTGACTTTC. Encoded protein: CASSQGQGVFNVLTF.

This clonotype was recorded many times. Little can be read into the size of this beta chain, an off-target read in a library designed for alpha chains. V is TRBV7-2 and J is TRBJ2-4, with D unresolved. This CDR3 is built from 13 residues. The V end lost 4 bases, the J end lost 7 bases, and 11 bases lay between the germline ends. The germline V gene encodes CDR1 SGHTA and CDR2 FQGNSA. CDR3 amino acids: CASSSTEGNIQYF. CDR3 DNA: TGTGCCAGCAGCTCAACGGAAGGGAACATTCAGTACTTC.

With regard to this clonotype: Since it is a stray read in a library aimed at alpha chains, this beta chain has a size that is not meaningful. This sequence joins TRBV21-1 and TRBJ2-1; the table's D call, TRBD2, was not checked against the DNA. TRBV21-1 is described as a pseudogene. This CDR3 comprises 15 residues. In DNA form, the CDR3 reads TGTGCCAGCCTCCCAGGACTAGCGGGAGTAGATGAGCAGTTCTTC. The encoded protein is CASLPGLAGVDEQFF.

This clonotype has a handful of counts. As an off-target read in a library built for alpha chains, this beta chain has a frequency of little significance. CDR3 DNA sequence: TGTGCCAGCAGCTTAGGGCCCCAAGAGACCCAGTACTTC. It encodes CASSLGPQETQYF. The chain has TRBV11-2 and TRBJ2-5; D call uncertain. This CDR3 contains 13 residues. The V end lost 1 base, the J end lost 1 base, and 4 bases lay between the germline ends. The germline V gene encodes CDR1 SGHAT and CDR2 FQNNGV.

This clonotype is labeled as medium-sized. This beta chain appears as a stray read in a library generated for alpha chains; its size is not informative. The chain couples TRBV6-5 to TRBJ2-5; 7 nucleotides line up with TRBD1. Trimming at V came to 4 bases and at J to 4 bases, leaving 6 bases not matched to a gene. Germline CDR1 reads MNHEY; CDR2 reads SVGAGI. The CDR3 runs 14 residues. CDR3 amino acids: CASSFRQGRETQYF. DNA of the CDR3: TGTGCCAGCAGTTTTCGACAGGGTAGAGAGACCCAGTACTTC.

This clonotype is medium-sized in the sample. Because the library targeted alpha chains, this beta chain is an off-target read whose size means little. The CDR3 sequence: CASSSGTGGNQPQHF. The CDR3 DNA follows: TGTGCCAGCAGCTCAGGGACAGGGGGCAATCAGCCCCAGCATTTT. The V call is TRBV7-8, the J call TRBJ1-5; 10 bases line up with TRBD1. The germline V gene has CDR1 SGHVS and CDR2 FQNEAQ. With V trimmed by 4 bases and J by 2 bases, 2 bases remained unmatched. The CDR3 covers 15 residues.

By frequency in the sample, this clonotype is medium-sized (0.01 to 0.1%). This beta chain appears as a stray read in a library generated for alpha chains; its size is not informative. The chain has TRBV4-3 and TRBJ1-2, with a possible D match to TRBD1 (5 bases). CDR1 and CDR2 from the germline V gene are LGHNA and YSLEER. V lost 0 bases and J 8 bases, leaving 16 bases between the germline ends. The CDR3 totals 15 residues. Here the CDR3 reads CASSQDISTGWGYTF. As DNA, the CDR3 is TGCGCCAGCAGCCAAGATATTAGTACAGGATGGGGCTACACCTTC.

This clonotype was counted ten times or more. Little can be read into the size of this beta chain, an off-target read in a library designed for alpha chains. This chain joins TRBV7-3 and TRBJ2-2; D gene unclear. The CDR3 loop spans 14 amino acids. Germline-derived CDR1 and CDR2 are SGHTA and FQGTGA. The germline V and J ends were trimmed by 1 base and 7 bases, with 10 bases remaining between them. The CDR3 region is CASSLMGDGGELFF. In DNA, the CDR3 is TGTGCCAGCAGCTTAATGGGCGACGGCGGGGAGCTGTTTTTT.

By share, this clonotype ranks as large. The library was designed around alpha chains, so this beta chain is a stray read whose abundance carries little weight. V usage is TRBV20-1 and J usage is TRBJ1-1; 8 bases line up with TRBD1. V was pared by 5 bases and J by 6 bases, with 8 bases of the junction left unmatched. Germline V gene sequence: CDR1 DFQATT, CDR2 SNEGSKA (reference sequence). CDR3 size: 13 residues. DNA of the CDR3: TGCAGTGCTTTCGGACAGGGCACCTCTGAAGCTTTCTTT. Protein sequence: CSAFGQGTSEAFF.

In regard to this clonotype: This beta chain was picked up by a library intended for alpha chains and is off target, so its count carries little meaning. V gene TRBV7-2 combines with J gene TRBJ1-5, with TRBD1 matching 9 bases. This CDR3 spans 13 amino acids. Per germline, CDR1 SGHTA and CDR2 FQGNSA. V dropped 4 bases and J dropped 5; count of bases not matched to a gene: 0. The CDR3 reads CASSWDRDQPQHF. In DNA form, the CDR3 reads TGTGCCAGCAGCTGGGACAGGGATCAGCCCCAGCATTTT.

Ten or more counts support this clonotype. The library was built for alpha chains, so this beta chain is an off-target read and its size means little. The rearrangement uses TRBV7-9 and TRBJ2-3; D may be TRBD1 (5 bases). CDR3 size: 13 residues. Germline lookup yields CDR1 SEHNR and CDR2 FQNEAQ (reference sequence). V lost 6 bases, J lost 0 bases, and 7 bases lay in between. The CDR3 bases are TGTGCCAGCAGACGACAGAGCACAGATACGCAGTATTTT. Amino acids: CASRRQSTDTQYF. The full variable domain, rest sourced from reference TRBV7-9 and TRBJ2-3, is DTGVSQNPRHKITKRGQNVTFRCDPISEHNRLYWYRQTLGQGPEFLTYFQNEAQLEKSRLLSDRFSAERPKGSFSTLEIQRTEQGDSAMYLCASRRQSTDTQYFGPGTRLTVL.

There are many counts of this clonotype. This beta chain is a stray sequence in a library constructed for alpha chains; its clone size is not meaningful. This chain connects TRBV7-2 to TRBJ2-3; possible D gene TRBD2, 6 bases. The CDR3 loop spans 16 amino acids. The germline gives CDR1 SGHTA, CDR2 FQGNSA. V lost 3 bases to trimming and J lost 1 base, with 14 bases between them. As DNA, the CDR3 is TGTGCCAGCAGCTTTATTTCCCCGGGGGGCACAGATACGCAGTATTTT. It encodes CASSFISPGGTDTQYF.

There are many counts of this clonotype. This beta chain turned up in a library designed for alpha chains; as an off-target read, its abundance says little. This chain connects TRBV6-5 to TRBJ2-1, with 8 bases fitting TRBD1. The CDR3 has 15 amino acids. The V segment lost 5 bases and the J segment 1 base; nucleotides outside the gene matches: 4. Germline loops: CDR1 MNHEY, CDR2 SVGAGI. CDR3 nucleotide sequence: TGTGCCAGCAGTCGCGGGACAGGATCCTACAATGAGCAGTTCTTC. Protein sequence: CASSRGTGSYNEQFF.

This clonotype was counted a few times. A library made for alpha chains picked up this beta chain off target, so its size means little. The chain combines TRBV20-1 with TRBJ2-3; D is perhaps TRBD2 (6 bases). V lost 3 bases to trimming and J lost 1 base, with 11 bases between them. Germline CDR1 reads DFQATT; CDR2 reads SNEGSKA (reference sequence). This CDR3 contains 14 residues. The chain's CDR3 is CSARAGSGTDTQYF. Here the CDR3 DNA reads TGCAGTGCTAGGGCGGGGAGCGGCACAGATACGCAGTATTTT.